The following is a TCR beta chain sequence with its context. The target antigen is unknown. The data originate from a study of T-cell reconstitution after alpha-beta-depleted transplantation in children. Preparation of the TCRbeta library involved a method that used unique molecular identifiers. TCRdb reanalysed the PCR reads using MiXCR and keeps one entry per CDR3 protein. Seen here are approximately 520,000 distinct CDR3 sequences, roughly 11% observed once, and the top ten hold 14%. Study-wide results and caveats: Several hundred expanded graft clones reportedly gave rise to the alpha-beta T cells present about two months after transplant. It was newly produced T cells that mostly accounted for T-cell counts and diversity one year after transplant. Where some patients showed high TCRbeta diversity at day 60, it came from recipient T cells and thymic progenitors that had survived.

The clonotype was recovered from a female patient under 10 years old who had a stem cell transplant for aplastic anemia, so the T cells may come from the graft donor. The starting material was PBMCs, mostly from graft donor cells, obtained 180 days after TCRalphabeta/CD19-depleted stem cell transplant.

The CDR3 DNA reads TGCAGTGCTCCGCAGGGGGCCGGGGCCAACGTCCTGACTTTC. It yields the protein CSAPQGAGANVLTF. The chain is built from TRBV20-1 and TRBJ2-6, with TRBD1 matching over 8 bases. The ends lost 5 bases at V and 4 bases at J; junction bases unmatched: 4. The CDR3 is 14 amino acids. Germline assignment: CDR1 DFQATT and CDR2 SNEGSKA (reference sequence).